The 16 T cell receptor beta chains in this list originate from one sample, sequenced in a study of T cells in Graves' hyperthyroidism and ophthalmopathy. RNA transcripts served as the template for amplifying TCR beta CDR3 regions. HTBI primers were used for first-round RT-PCR of the TCR CDR3. TCRdb re-analysed the multiplex PCR reads in MiXCR, keeping a single row per CDR3 protein. In the table there are some 400,000 distinct CDR3 sequences, about a fifth of which are singletons. Sequencing was carried out using blood. These receptor sequences come from a woman under 30 with Graves' hyperthyroidism.

This clonotype was counted ten times or more. The gene calls are TRBV12-3 or TRBV12-4 and TRBJ1-1; tentatively, D is TRBD1 (5 bases). This CDR3 has 14 amino acids. Trimming left V 5 bases short and J 4 bases short, with 14 bases between. DNA for the CDR3: TGTGCCAGCAGTCCCCAGGGTATTGCCACTGAAGCTTTCTTT. Its protein product is CASSPQGIATEAFF.

This clonotype showed up many times. This rearrangement joins TRBV6-1 to TRBJ2-7, with 7 bases lining up with TRBD1. The CDR3 covers 14 residues. Losses at the gene ends were 7 bases for V and 4 bases for J; bases not matched to a gene: 10. Germline values: CDR1 MNHNS, CDR2 SASEGT. CDR3 nucleotides: TGTGCCAGCATTGCCCGGGACAGACAATACGAGCAGTACTTC. This encodes CASIARDRQYEQYF.

This clonotype was recorded at least ten times. The chain recombines TRBV15 with TRBJ1-1; D may be TRBD1 (6 bases). This CDR3 spans 14 amino acids. Looked up from germline, CDR1 is LNHNV and CDR2 is YYDKDF (reference sequence). V shed 6 bases and J shed 3 bases, with 14 bases lying between them. This CDR3 is CATSVFEGDTEAFF. The CDR3 region has the DNA TGTGCCACCAGTGTATTCGAGGGGGACACTGAAGCTTTCTTT.

This chain uses TRBV7-2 with TRBJ1-1; 8 bases agree with TRBD1. Losses at the gene ends were 3 bases for V and 6 bases for J; bases not matched to a gene: 3. Germline CDR1 reads SGHTA; CDR2 reads FQGNSA. The CDR3 is 13 amino acids. The CDR3 nucleotides read TGTGCCAGCAGCTTGGACAGGGCCGCTGAAGCTTTCTTT. This codes for CASSLDRAAEAFF. Supplemented by reference TRBV7-2 and TRBJ1-1, the full variable domain reads GAGVSQSPSNKVTEKGKDVELRCDPISGHTALYWYRQSLGQGLEFLIYFQGNSAPDKSGLPSDRFSAERTGGSVSTLTIQRTQQEDSAVYLCASSLDRAAEAFFGQGTRLTVV.

This clonotype was recorded at least ten times. V and J are TRBV5-1 and TRBJ1-1; D is unresolved. Germline values: CDR1 SGHRS, CDR2 YFSETQ. V dropped 1 base and J dropped 8 bases, with 12 bases sitting between them. This CDR3 has 13 amino acids. The CDR3 sequence: CASSLPPGSEAFF. CDR3 DNA sequence: TGCGCCAGCAGCTTGCCACCGGGCTCCGAAGCTTTCTTT.

This clonotype was detected many times. The V call is TRBV6-1, the J call TRBJ2-5; a possible D gene is TRBD2 (6 bases). V was clipped by 7 bases and J by 0 bases, with 15 bases between them. The V gene's germline CDR1 is MNHNS and CDR2 SASEGT. The CDR3 is 15 amino acids. In DNA, the CDR3 is TGTGCCAGCACGGCGGCGGGATCGTACCAAGAGACCCAGTACTTC. Translation gives CASTAAGSYQETQYF.

This clonotype was observed at least ten times. The CDR3, as DNA: TGTGCCACCAGCAGAGCGCAGGGGGCGGGTGGCTACACCTTC. Its protein product is CATSRAQGAGGYTF. The V call is TRBV15, the J call TRBJ1-2; 8 bases match TRBD1. Germline CDR1 is LNHNV and CDR2 is YYDKDF (reference sequence). V trimming: 1 base; J trimming: 7 bases; junction bases outside the gene matches: 5. There are 14 residues in the CDR3.

The chain links TRBV30 to TRBJ1-1; tentative D call: TRBD1 (5 bases). The CDR3 has 12 amino acids. Trimming took off 2 bases at V and 3 bases at J, with 7 bases between the two ends. Germline CDR1 is GTSNPN and CDR2 is SVGIG (reference sequence). CDR3 residues: CAWSPRDTEAFF. As DNA, the CDR3 is TGTGCCTGGAGTCCCAGGGACACTGAAGCTTTCTTT.

This clonotype was seen ten or more times. The chain has TRBV6-5 and TRBJ1-1, with no clear D. This CDR3 has 11 residues. Germline CDR1 MNHEY, CDR2 SVGAGI. Trimming cost V 7 bases and J 0 bases, with 3 bases left between them. This CDR3 reads CASTLNTEAFF. In nucleotides, the CDR3 is TGTGCCAGCACCCTGAACACTGAAGCTTTCTTT.

This clonotype was detected ten times or more. CDR3 nucleotide sequence: TGTGCCATCAGTGACCAGACGCAAGAGACCCAGTACTTC. This codes for CAISDQTQETQYF. The J gene is TRBJ2-5, the V gene TRBV10-3; no definite D call. CDR3 size: 13 residues. With 3 bases removed from V and 2 bases from J, the gap between germline ends came to 7 bases. Per germline, CDR1 ENHRY and CDR2 SYGVKD.

V gene TRBV20-1 combines with J gene TRBJ1-3; D ambiguous. Germline assignment: CDR1 DFQATT and CDR2 SNEGSKA (reference sequence). The V end lost 6 bases, the J end lost 9 bases, and 15 bases lay between the germline ends. CDR3 length equals 12 residues. The CDR3 loop reads CSARVSRGTIYF. The DNA of the CDR3 is TGCAGTGCCCGGGTCTCCCGGGGCACCATATATTTT.

This clonotype has ten or more counts. V and J are TRBV2 and TRBJ1-3; 8 nucleotides align to TRBD1. J gave up 16 bases and V 5 bases, and 7 bases lay outside the gene matches. The CDR3 has 11 residues. Germline assignment: CDR1 SNHLY and CDR2 FYNNEI. In DNA form, the CDR3 reads TGTGCCAGCAGTCGACAGGGGAGAGGGTATTTT. Translated, it gives CASSRQGRGYF.

The rearrangement links TRBV30 to TRBJ2-7, with TRBD2 matching over 12 bases. This CDR3 is built from 14 residues. CDR1 GTSNPN and CDR2 SVGIG come from the germline V gene (reference sequence). V dropped 4 bases and J dropped 7; count of bases not matched to a gene: 8. The CDR3 sequence: CAWTLAGGRGEQYF. For the CDR3, the DNA is TGTGCCTGGACCCTAGCGGGGGGGCGTGGAGAGCAGTACTTC.

V is TRBV12-3 or TRBV12-4 and J is TRBJ2-5; D not certain. The CDR3 is made up of 12 amino acids. V gave up 5 bases and J gave up 5 bases, with 9 bases separating them. CDR3 in amino acids: CASSVTWETQYF. The CDR3 coding sequence is TGTGCCAGCAGTGTGACTTGGGAGACCCAGTACTTC.

Points on this clonotype: A much bigger clone sits one base away, suggesting this may be a read error. The chain combines TRBV19 with TRBJ2-5, with D possibly called TRBD1 or TRBD2 (5 bases each). CDR1 is LNHDA, CDR2 SQIVND, per germline (reference sequence). The CDR3 consists of 14 residues. CDR3 residues: CASSLVGDQETKYF. The CDR3 nucleotides read TGTGCCAGTAGCCTAGTGGGGGACCAAGAGACCAAGTACTTC.

Regarding this clonotype: A read error may produce the germline difference seen at one junction end. This chain uses TRBV5-1 with TRBJ1-2; D remains ambiguous. Germline CDR1 and CDR2: SGHRS and YFSETQ. This CDR3 has 13 residues. The CDR3 DNA reads as TGCCCCAGCAGCTTGGATCCGGGTTCCGGCTACACCTTC. Its translation: CPSSLDPGSGYTF.